Listed below are T cell receptor beta chains from one sample, sequenced in a study of T cells after yellow fever vaccination. TCRdb itself ran the 5' RACE reads through MiXCR, one entry per CDR3 protein. The sample has about 340,000 distinct CDR3 sequences, 8% to 10% seen once. The sequencing here drew on PBMCs, taken on the day of the first yellow fever vaccination. Source of these receptors: a man aged 18 to 30 who received the YFV17D yellow fever vaccine. CDR3s include the opening cysteine and the closing phenylalanine or tryptophan. Some rows mark clone size as missing; the rest say once, few, many or name a class of expanded clone.

>TRBV4-3|TRBJ2-2|.
CASSQTPRTAGELFF
>TRBV5-1|TRBJ1-1|few
CASSPLPGAEAFF
>TRBV6-1|TRBJ1-6|.
CASSKMQSTSSYNSPLHF
>TRBV9|TRBJ2-3|few
CASSAVGLAPVTDTQYF
>TRBV12-3/TRBV12-4|TRBJ2-5|few
CASSLGTTQRETQYF
>TRBV19|TRBJ2-5|many
CASSPQRAGTAGQETQYF
>TRBV24-1|TRBJ1-2|.
CATSDLKGGYTF
>TRBV12-3/TRBV12-4|TRBJ1-2|few
CASSLIGGVYGYTF
>TRBV3-1|TRBJ2-3|once
CASSHPPGRGNTDTQYF
>TRBV5-4|TRBJ1-2|.
CASRPTRQGNYGYTF
>TRBV10-3|TRBJ2-3|many
CAISERGDTDTQYF
>TRBV12-3/TRBV12-4|TRBJ2-3|many
CASSLYTQYF
>TRBV20-1|TRBJ2-5|few
CSARPWGTQYF
>TRBV7-2|TRBJ1-2|many
CASSPANYGYTF
>TRBV7-9|TRBJ1-1|many
CASRRGIGTEAFF
>TRBV4-3|TRBJ2-3|.
CASSLRGSGGSTDTQYF
>TRBV19|TRBJ2-3|.
CASDGRRGTTDTQYF
>TRBV20-1|TRBJ2-3|.
CSAGSGGVSDTQYF
>TRBV7-6|TRBJ1-4|few
CASSLDRFNEKLFF
>TRBV24-1|TRBJ2-3|many
CATSRGGGPTDTQYF
>TRBV24-1|TRBJ2-2|many
CATSELGTAANTGELFF
>TRBV28|TRBJ2-1|few
CASSFNRKGERYNEQFF
>TRBV5-1|TRBJ2-3|.
CASSFGLAGASTDTQYF
>TRBV29-1|TRBJ1-2|.
CAGGGEDYGYTF
>TRBV20-1|TRBJ2-2|.
CSARSGSTGELFF
>TRBV10-3|TRBJ2-1|few
CAIRPTSGEQFF
>TRBV7-9|TRBJ1-6|.
CASSLPHSPLHF
>TRBV4-3|TRBJ1-2|.
CASSQGPGQGYGYTF
>TRBV20-1|TRBJ1-6|.
CSAMQTGLSPLHF
>TRBV6-1|TRBJ2-1|many
CASRVGTQNNEQFF
>TRBV10-3|TRBJ2-1|.
CAISEGGDEQFF
>TRBV5-1|TRBJ2-1|.
CASSLPGTVYNEQFF
>TRBV5-4|TRBJ2-2|.
CTSRRQSGELFF
>TRBV27|TRBJ2-1|.
CASSHGTDNEQFF
>TRBV12-3/TRBV12-4|TRBJ1-6|.
CASSIRAANSPLHF
>TRBV20-1|TRBJ2-2|.
CSARDPQGVYGELFF
>TRBV20-1|TRBJ2-7|.
CSATSGASPYEQYF
>TRBV4-3|TRBJ1-5|.
CASSQGYAGLNQPQHF
>TRBV7-2|TRBJ2-5|many
CASSLVGSGDFGGTQYF
>TRBV20-1|TRBJ2-3|.
CSATGTSGDRGTDTQYF
>TRBV7-9|TRBJ2-1|.
CASSLANGANNEQFF
>TRBV28|TRBJ1-5|.
CASSHRTGLSNQPQHF
>TRBV24-1|TRBJ2-1|few
CATSVGLAGDYEQFF
>TRBV2|TRBJ2-1|.
CASSGPGQSYNEQFF
>TRBV5-1|TRBJ2-5|.
CASSLITSGTQYF
>TRBV6-1|TRBJ2-7|.
CASSQVLAAYEQYF
>TRBV6-1|TRBJ1-1|.
CATFPGADGATEAFF
>TRBV12-3/TRBV12-4|TRBJ1-2|many
CASSPGQSEYGYTF